A selection of T cell receptor beta chains follows, all from one sample in a study of cytomegalovirus exposure and HLA in healthy donors. Here immunoSEQ multiplex PCR was the method, and the copy in TCRdb shows in-frame clones only, minus some. The repertoire holds 100,000 to 150,000 clones, with around 80% as singletons. The sequencing input was PBMCs. These receptor sequences come from a woman in her twenties or thirties in good health and CMV-seronegative. CDR3s include the opening cysteine and the closing phenylalanine or tryptophan. The D gene is left open where the match is weak. Clone size, where shown, is once, few, many, or a class for clones that have expanded.

V	D	J	size	DNA	CDR3
TRBV28	TRBD2	TRBJ2-1	-	TGTGCCAGCAGTTCAGTCTCCAGCGGGAGGTTTTACAATGAGCAGTTCTTC	CASSSVSSGRFYNEQFF
TRBV7-2	-	TRBJ2-5	-	TGTGCCAGCAGCTTAACGCGGATCCAAGAGACCCAGTACTTC	CASSLTRIQETQYF
TRBV7-8	TRBD1	TRBJ2-1	-	TGTGCCAGCAGCCGACAGGGTTGGGACAATGAGCAGTTCTTC	CASSRQGWDNEQFF
TRBV18	TRBD2	TRBJ2-2	-	TGTGCCAGCTCACCGCGGGGCGGGGCGGGGGGACACAACCGGCCGATTACCGGGGAGCTGTTTTTT	CASSPRGGAGGHNRPITGELFF
TRBV4-2	-	TRBJ2-3	once	TGTGCCAGCAGCACCATGACTAGTGCAGATACGCAGTATTTT	CASSTMTSADTQYF
TRBV6-1	-	TRBJ1-5	few	TGTGCCAGCAGTTCCCCTCCCCAGGTTCAGCCCCAGCATTTT	CASSSPPQVQPQHF
TRBV6-1	TRBD1	TRBJ1-2	-	TGTGCCAGCAGTCTTAGGACAGGGGGTAACTATGGCTACACCTTC	CASSLRTGGNYGYTF
TRBV4-2	TRBD1	TRBJ1-3	-	TGTGCCAGCAGCCAAGAATACGGACAGGGGAGGAACACCATATATTTT	CASSQEYGQGRNTIYF
TRBV5-1	TRBD2	TRBJ2-1	few	TGCGCCAGCAGCTTGGGGGTTAGCGGGTTATACAATGAGCAGTTCTTC	CASSLGVSGLYNEQFF
TRBV11-2	TRBD2	TRBJ2-1	-	TGTGCCAGCAGCCCAGCGGGATCCCGAACCAATGAGCAGTTCTTC	CASSPAGSRTNEQFF
TRBV7-9	TRBD1	TRBJ2-2	-	TGTGCCAGCAGCCTCCGGGACAGGCCCACCGGGGAGCTGTTTTTT	CASSLRDRPTGELFF
TRBV6-5	-	TRBJ1-2	-	TGTGCCAGCAGTTACTCAGGCAGGGTTGGCTATGGCTACACCTTC	CASSYSGRVGYGYTF
TRBV5-4	-	TRBJ2-1	-	TGTGCCAGCAGCTCTCAGTACAGGGCCAATGAGCAGTTCTTC	CASSSQYRANEQFF
TRBV2	-	TRBJ2-5	-	TGTGCCAGCAATATGGTGAAGGGGGAGACCCAGTACTTC	CASNMVKGETQYF
TRBV27	-	TRBJ2-1	-	TGTGCCAGCAGTTCGGGACTCACTAACTACAATGAGCAGTTCTTC	CASSSGLTNYNEQFF
TRBV10-2	TRBD2	TRBJ2-7	-	TGCGCCAGCAGTGGTAGCCGAGCACTAGCGGGGGGGCGCTACGAGCAGTACTTC	CASSGSRALAGGRYEQYF
TRBV4-1	TRBD2	TRBJ2-1	-	TGCGCCAGCAAAAAAGTAGCGGGAGATAATGAGCAGTTCTTC	CASKKVAGDNEQFF
TRBV4-1	-	TRBJ2-7	-	TGCGCCAGCAGCCAAGGTATAAGGAGCTCCTACGAGCAGTACTTC	CASSQGIRSSYEQYF